This T cell receptor beta chain was sequenced for a study of cytomegalovirus exposure and HLA in healthy donors. Per the germline V gene, CDR1 is MNHEY and CDR2 is SMNVEV (reference sequence). Trimming at V came to 6 bases and at J to 3 bases, leaving 12 bases not matched to a gene. The CDR3 runs 19 residues. PCR amplification relied on 60 Vbeta primers (plus 13 Jbeta primers). Data came from immunoSEQ multiplex PCR; TCRdb stores just in-frame clones and leaves some out. The data hold 150,000 to 180,000 clones, with less than 85% observed a single time. Notes on the study in general: Sequences of the TCR beta chain were said to predict the HLA-A and HLA-B alleles of most subjects accurately.

On this clone: Its antigen is not known.

This chain links TRBV27 with TRBJ2-3; 16 bases match TRBD2. Sample: PBMCs. This TCR came from a woman aged 45 to 65 in good health and CMV-seropositive. Here the CDR3 DNA reads TGTGCCAGCAGACCGGGACTAGCGGGGGGGTATGTTAGTACAGATACGCAGTATTTT. As protein: CASRPGLAGGYVSTDTQYF.